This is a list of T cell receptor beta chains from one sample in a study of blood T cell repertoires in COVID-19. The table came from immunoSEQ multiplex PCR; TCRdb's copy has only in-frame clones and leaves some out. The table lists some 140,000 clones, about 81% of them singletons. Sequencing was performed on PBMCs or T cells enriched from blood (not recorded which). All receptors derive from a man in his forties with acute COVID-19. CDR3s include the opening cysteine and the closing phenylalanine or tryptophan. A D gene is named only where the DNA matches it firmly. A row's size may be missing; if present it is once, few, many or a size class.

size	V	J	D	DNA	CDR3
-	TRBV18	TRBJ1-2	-	TGTGCCAGCTCACCACCCATCGGGGAGGGGCCGAAAGGCTACACCTTC	CASSPPIGEGPKGYTF
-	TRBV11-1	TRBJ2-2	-	TGTGCCAGCAGCTTCGGGGGAGGTGGCGGGGAGCTGTTTTTT	CASSFGGGGGELFF
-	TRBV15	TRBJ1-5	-	TGTGCCACCAGCAGAGCCAGGGAGGGCAATCAGCCCCAGCATTTT	CATSRAREGNQPQHF
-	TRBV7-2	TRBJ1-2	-	TGTGCCAGCAGGATCGGAGGGTATGGCTACACCTTC	CASRIGGYGYTF
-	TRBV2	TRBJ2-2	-	TGTGCCAGTTTAAACGGGGAGCTGTTTTTT	CASLNGELFF
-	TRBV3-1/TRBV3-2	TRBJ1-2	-	TGTGCCAGCAGCCAATACCGGGGGGTGGGAGGCTACACCTTC	CASSQYRGVGGYTF
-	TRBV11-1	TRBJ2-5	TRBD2	TGTGCCAGCAGACCCACTAGCGGGGGGTACCAAGAGACCCAGTACTTC	CASRPTSGGYQETQYF
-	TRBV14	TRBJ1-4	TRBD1	TGTGCCAGCAGCCAAAGTAGTCCGGACAGGGCTTTTGAAAAACTGTTTTTT	CASSQSSPDRAFEKLFF
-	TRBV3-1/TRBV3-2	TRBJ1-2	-	TGTGCCAGCAGCAGCGGGACATCTAACTATGGCTACACCTTC	CASSSGTSNYGYTF
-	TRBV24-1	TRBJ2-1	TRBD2	TGTGCCACCAGTGTCGCTAGCGGTTACAATGAGCAGTTCTTC	CATSVASGYNEQFF
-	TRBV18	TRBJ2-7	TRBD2	TGTGCCAGCTCACCCGCTAGCGGGAGTGACAACGAGCAGTACTTC	CASSPASGSDNEQYF
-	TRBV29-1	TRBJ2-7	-	TGCAGCGTCGACGGGGACAACTACGAGCAGTACTTC	CSVDGDNYEQYF
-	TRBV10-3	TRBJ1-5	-	TGTGCCATCACCGGGTCCTACAATCAGCCCCAGCATTTT	CAITGSYNQPQHF
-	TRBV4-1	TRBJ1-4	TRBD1	TGCGCCAGCAGCCAAGATTGGACAGGCGGAAATGAAAAACTGTTTTTT	CASSQDWTGGNEKLFF
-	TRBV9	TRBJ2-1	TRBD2	TGTGCCAGCAATACAGCGGGAGGGCGCAATGAGCAGTTCTTC	CASNTAGGRNEQFF
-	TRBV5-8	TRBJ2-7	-	TGTGCCAGCAGCCCACTAACTTACGAGCAGTACTTC	CASSPLTYEQYF
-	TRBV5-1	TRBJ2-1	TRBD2	TGCGCCAGCAGCCGGCAGGGACTAGTGACGAGCTCCTACAATGAGCAGTTCTTC	CASSRQGLVTSSYNEQFF
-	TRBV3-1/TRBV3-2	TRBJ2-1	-	TGTGCCAGCAGTCCGGGGACCTACAATGAGCAGTTCTTC	CASSPGTYNEQFF
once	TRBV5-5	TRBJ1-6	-	TGTGCCAGCAGCTTGGAAACAGGGTGGGGGTCACCCCTCCACTTT	CASSLETGWGSPLHF
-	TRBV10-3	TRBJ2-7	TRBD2	TGTGCCATCAGCCCCCGTAGCGGGAACTACGAGCAGTACTTC	CAISPRSGNYEQYF
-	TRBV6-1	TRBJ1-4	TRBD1	TGTGCCAGCAGTGAGGCTACAGGGGGGAATGAAAAACTGTTTTTT	CASSEATGGNEKLFF
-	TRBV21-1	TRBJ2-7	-	TGTGCCATCCTAGAGCGGAGGGGTTCCGCCTACGAGCAGTACTTC	CAILERRGSAYEQYF
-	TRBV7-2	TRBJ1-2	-	TGTGCCAGCAGCCCGTCCGTAGGAGGGAACTATGGCTACACCTTC	CASSPSVGGNYGYTF
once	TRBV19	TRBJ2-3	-	TGTGCCAGTAGTATAGGGGGGGGGCGGAATACGCAGTATTTT	CASSIGGGRNTQYF
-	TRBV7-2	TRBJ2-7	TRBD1	TGTGCCAGCAGCTCCGGGACAGGGTATTACGAGCAGTACTTC	CASSSGTGYYEQYF
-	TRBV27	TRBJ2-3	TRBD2	TGTGCCAGCAGTTCGGGGCGGGAGGGCCCACTCACAGATACGCAGTATTTT	CASSSGREGPLTDTQYF
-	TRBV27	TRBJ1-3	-	TGTGCCAGCAGTTTTAGTGCAGGGCTTGGAAACACCATATATTTT	CASSFSAGLGNTIYF
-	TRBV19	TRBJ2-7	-	TGTGCCAGCCTAGACGGGTTAACCTACGAGCAGTACTTC	CASLDGLTYEQYF
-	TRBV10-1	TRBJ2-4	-	TGCGCCAGCAGTGAGTCGGGGGGTAAAAACATTCAGTACTTC	CASSESGGKNIQYF
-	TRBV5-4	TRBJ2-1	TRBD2	TGTGCCAGCAGCGCCCCAGCGGGAATTTACAATGAGCAGTTCTTC	CASSAPAGIYNEQFF
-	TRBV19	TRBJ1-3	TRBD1	TGTGCCAGTCTCGAGGACAGGGGGATCGGAAACACCATATATTTT	CASLEDRGIGNTIYF
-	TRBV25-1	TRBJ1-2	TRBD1	TGTGCCAGCAGTGATATGACAGGGGGAAAGTATGACTACACCTTC	CASSDMTGGKYDYTF
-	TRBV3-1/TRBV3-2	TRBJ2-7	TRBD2	TGTGCCAGCAGCCTCCGGGGGGGTGCTTCCTACGAGCAGTACTTC	CASSLRGGASYEQYF
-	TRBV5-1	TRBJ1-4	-	TGCGCCAGCAGCCTGGGATCAGGGGCCCCTAATGAAAAACTGTTTTTT	CASSLGSGAPNEKLFF
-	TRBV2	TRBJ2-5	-	TGTGCCAGCAGTGAAGGAGCGGTTGCGACCCAAGAGACCCAGTACTTC	CASSEGAVATQETQYF
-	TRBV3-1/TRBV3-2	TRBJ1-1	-	TGTGCCAGCAGCCCCCTCAAAGACGGGGGGCTGTCTAACACTGAAGCTTTCTTT	CASSPLKDGGLSNTEAFF
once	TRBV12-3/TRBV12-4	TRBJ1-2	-	TGTGCCAGCAGTTTTGCAGCGGATGGCTACACCTTC	CASSFAADGYTF
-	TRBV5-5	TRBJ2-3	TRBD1	TGTGCCAGCAGCTTGGAGGGACAGGGGGCAGATACGCAGTATTTT	CASSLEGQGADTQYF
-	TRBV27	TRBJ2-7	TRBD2	TGTGCCAGCAGGGGACTAGCGGGGAGGGATGCCTACGAGCAGTACTTC	CASRGLAGRDAYEQYF
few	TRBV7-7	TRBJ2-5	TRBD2	TGTGCTAGCGCAAGCGGGATCCAAGAGACCCAGTACTTC	CASASGIQETQYF
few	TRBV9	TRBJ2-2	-	TGTGCCAGCAGCGGCTACTCGGGGAACACCGGGGAGCTGTTTTTT	CASSGYSGNTGELFF
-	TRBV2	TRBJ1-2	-	TGTGCCAGCAGTGAAGGCGGAGGGGTCGTAAATGGCTACACCTTC	CASSEGGGVVNGYTF
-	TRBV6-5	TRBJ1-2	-	TGTGCCAGCAGGGGAGTTCTTAACTATGGCTACACCTTC	CASRGVLNYGYTF
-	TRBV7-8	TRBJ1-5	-	TGTGCCAGCAGCCCACAAGGGGATCAGCCCCAGCATTTT	CASSPQGDQPQHF
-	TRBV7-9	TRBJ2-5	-	TGTGCCAGCAGCTCCCTGTTGGAGACCCAGTACTTC	CASSSLLETQYF
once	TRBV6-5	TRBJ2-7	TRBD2	TGTGCCAGCAGCCGACTAGCTATCACCTACGAGCAGTACTTC	CASSRLAITYEQYF
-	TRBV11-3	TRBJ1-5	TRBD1	TGTGCCAGCAGCTTAGTGACAGGGATCGGTCAGCCCCAGCATTTT	CASSLVTGIGQPQHF
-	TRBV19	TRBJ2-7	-	TGTGCCAGTAGTAACCGGGACAAGAGCTCCTACGAGCAGTACTTC	CASSNRDKSSYEQYF
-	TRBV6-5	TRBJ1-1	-	TGTGCCAGCACCGCGACCGGGGGGCGCGGAACTGAAGCTTTCTTT	CASTATGGRGTEAFF
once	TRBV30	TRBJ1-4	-	TGTGCCTGGAGCGCAGGATCTGAAAAACTGTTTTTT	CAWSAGSEKLFF
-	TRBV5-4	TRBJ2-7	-	TGTGCCAGCAGCTTGAATCAGGACTCCTACGAGCAGTACTTC	CASSLNQDSYEQYF
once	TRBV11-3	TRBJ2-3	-	TGTGCCAGCAGCCCAAACACAGATACGCAGTATTTT	CASSPNTDTQYF
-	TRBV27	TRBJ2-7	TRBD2	TGTGCCAGCAGTTTATACGCACTAGCGGGGGCCCCCTACGAGCAGTACTTC	CASSLYALAGAPYEQYF
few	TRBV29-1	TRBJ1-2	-	TGCAGCGTTGACGATAGAGGAGGGAACTATGGCTACACCTTC	CSVDDRGGNYGYTF
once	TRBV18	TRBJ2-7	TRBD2	TGTGCCAGCTCACCAGGGAGGGGTGGAGACGAGCAGTACTTC	CASSPGRGGDEQYF